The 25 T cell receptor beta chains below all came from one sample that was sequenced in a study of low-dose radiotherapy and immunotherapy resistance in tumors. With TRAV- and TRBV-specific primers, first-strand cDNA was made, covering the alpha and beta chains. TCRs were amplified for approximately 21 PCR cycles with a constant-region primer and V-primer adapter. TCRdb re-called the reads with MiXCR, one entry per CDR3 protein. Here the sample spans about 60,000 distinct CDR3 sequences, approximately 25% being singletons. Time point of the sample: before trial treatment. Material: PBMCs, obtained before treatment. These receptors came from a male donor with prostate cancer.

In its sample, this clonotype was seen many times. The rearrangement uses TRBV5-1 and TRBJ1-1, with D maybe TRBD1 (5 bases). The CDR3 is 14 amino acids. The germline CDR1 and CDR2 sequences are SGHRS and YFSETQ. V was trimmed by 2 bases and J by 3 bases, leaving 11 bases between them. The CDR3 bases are TGCGCCAGCAGCTTCTTAGGGGTGGACACTGAAGCTTTCTTT. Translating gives CASSFLGVDTEAFF.

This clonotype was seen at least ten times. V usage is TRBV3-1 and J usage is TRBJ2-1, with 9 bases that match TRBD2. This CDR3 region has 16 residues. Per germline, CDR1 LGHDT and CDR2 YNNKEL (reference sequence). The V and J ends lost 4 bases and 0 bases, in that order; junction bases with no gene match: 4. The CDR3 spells CASSRGSGSSYNEQFF. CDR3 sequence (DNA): TGTGCCAGCAGCCGCGGTAGCGGGAGCTCCTACAATGAGCAGTTCTTC.

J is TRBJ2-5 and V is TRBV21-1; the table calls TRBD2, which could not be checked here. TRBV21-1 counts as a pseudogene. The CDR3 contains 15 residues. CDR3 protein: CASSNWSGWTETQYF. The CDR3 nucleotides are TGTGCCAGCAGCAATTGGAGCGGGTGGACAGAGACCCAGTACTTC.

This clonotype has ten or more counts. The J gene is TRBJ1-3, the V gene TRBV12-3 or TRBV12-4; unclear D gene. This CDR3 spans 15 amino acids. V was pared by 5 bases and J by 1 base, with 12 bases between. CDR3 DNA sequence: TGTGCCAGCAGTCCGTCGAAAGGGTCTGGAAACACCATATATTTT. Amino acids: CASSPSKGSGNTIYF.

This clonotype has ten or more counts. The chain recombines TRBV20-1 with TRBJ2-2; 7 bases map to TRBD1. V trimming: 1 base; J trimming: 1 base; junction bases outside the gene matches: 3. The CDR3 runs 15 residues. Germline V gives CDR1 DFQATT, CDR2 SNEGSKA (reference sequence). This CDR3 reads CSARVAGGNTGELFF. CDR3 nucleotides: TGCAGTGCTAGAGTAGCAGGGGGGAACACCGGGGAGCTGTTTTTT.

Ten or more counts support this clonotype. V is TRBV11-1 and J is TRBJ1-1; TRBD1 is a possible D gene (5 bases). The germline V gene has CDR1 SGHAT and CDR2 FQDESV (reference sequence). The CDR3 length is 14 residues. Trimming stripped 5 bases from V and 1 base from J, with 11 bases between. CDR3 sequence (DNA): TGTGCCAGCAGCGCAGGGTTAGGGAACACTGAAGCTTTCTTT. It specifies CASSAGLGNTEAFF. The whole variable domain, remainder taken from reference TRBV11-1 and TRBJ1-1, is EAEVAQSPRYKITEKSQAVAFWCDPISGHATLYWYRQILGQGPELLVQFQDESVVDDSQLPKDRFSAERLKGVDSTLKIQPAELGDSAMYLCASSAGLGNTEAFFGQGTRLTVV.

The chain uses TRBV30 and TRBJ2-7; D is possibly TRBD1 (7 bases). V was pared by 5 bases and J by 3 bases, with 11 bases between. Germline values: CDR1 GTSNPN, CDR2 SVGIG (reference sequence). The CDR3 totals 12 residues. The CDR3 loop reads CAWAGQYYEQYF. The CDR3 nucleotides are TGTGCCTGGGCGGGACAGTACTACGAGCAGTACTTC.

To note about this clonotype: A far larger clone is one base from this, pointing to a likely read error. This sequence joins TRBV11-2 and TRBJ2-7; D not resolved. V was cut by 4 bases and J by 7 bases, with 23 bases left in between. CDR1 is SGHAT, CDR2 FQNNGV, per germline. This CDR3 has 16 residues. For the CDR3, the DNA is TGTGCCAGCAGCTCCCCCGATTCCAGCTCCTACAATGAGCAGTACTTC. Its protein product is CASSSPDSSSYNEQYF. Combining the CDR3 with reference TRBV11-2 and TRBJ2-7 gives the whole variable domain EAGVAQSPRYKIIEKRQSVAFWCNPISGHATLYWYQQILGQGPKLLIQFQNNGVVDDSQLPKDRFSAERLKGVDSTLKIQPAKLEDSAVYLCASSSPDSSSYNEQYFGPGTRLTVT.

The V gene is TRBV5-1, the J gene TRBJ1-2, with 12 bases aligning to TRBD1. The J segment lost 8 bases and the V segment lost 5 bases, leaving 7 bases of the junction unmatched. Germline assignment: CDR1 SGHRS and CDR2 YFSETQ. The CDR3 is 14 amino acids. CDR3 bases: TGCGCCAGCAGTTGGGGGACAGGGGGCGTCGGCTACACCTTC. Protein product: CASSWGTGGVGYTF.

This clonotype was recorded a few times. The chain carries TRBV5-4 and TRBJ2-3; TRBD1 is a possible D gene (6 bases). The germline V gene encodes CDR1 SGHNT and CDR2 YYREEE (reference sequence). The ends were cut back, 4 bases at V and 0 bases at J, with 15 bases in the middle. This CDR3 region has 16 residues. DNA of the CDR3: TGTGCCAGCAGCGCCCGCCTGGGGACAAGCACAGATACGCAGTATTTT. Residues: CASSARLGTSTDTQYF.

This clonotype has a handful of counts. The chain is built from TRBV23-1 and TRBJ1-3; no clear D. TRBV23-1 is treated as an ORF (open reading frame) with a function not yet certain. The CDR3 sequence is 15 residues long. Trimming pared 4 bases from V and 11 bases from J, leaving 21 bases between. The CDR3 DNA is TGCGCCAGCAGTCCAAAAAATAGAGAGCGAAGGGCCATATATTTT. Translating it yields CASSPKNRERRAIYF.

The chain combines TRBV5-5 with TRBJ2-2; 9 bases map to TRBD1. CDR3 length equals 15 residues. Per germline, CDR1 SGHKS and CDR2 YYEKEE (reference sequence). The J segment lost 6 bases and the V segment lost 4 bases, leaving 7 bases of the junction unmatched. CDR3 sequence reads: CASSRRTGAAGELFF. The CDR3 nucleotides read TGTGCCAGCAGCCGACGGACAGGGGCCGCCGGGGAGCTGTTTTTT. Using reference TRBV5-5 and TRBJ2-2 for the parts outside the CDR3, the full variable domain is DAGVTQSPTHLIKTRGQQVTLRCSPISGHKSVSWYQQVLGQGPQFIFQYYEKEERGRGNFPDRFSARQFPNYSSELNVNALLLGDSALYLCASSRRTGAAGELFFGEGSRLTVL.

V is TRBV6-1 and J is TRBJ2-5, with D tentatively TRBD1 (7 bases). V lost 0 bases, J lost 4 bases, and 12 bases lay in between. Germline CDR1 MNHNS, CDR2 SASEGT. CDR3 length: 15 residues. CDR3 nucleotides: TGTGCCAGCAGTGAAGCGCAGGGGGGCCGAGAGACCCAGTACTTC. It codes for CASSEAQGGRETQYF.

CDR3 sequence reads: CAGSAGSYNEQFF. For the CDR3, the DNA is TGTGCCGGGTCGGCGGGCTCCTACAATGAGCAGTTCTTC. V gene TRBV7-2 combines with J gene TRBJ2-1; TRBD2 is a possible D gene (5 bases). The V end lost 11 bases, the J end lost 0 bases, and 11 bases lay between the germline ends. Germline CDR1 and CDR2: SGHTA and FQGNSA. The CDR3 extends over 13 amino acids.

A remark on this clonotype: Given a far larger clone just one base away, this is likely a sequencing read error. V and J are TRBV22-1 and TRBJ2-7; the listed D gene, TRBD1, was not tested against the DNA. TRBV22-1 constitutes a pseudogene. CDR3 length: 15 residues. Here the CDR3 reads CDSSSPSRKTHEQYF. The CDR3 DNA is TGTGACAGCAGTTCCCCTAGTAGAAAGACCCACGAGCAGTACTTC.

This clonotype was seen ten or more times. The CDR3: CASSLARGAYEQYF. The CDR3 region has the DNA TGTGCCAGCAGTTTGGCGCGGGGGGCCTACGAGCAGTACTTC. The chain is built from TRBV28 and TRBJ2-7, with TRBD2 matching 8 bases. J gave up 2 bases and V 3 bases, and 3 bases lay outside the gene matches. Germline loops: CDR1 MDHEN, CDR2 SYDVKM. CDR3 size: 14 residues.

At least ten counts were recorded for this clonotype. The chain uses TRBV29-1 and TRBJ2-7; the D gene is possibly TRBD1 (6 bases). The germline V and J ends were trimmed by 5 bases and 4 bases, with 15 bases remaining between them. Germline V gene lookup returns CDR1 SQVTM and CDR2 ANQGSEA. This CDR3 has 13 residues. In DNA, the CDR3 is TGCAGCGTTACACAGGGCACTCGGTACGAGCAGTACTTC. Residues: CSVTQGTRYEQYF.

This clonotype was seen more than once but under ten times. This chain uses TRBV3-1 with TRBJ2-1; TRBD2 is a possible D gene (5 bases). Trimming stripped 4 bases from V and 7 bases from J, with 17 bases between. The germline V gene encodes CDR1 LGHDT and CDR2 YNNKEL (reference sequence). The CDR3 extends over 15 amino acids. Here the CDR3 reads CASSLLTPGGNEQFF. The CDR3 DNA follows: TGTGCCAGCAGCCTCCTAACCCCAGGCGGGAATGAGCAGTTCTTC.

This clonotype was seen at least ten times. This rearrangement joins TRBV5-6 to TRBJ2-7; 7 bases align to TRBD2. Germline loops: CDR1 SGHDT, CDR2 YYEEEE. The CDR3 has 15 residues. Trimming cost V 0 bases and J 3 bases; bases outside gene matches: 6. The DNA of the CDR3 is TGTGCCAGCAGCTTGGTGGGCGCGGGGGACTACGAGCAGTACTTC. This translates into CASSLVGAGDYEQYF.

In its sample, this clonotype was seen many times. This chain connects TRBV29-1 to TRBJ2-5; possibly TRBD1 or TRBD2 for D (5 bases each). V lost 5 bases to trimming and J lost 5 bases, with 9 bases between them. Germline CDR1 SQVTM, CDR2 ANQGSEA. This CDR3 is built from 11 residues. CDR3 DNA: TGCAGCGTTTGGGACCTGGAGACCCAGTACTTC. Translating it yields CSVWDLETQYF. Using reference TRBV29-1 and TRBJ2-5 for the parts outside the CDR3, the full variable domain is SAVISQKPSRDICQRGTSLTIQCQVDSQVTMMFWYRQQPGQSLTLIATANQGSEATYESGFVIDKFPISRPNLTFSTLTVSNMSPEDSSIYLCSVWDLETQYFGPGTRLLVL.

In DNA form, the CDR3 reads TGTGCCAGCAGCGTCAGGGGTGGAGGCTACACCTTC. Translated: CASSVRGGGYTF. The rearrangement uses TRBV5-6 and TRBJ1-2; a weak D match, TRBD1 (6 bases). V gave up 4 bases and J gave up 8 bases, with 12 bases separating them. The CDR3 length is 12 residues. Germline values: CDR1 SGHDT, CDR2 YYEEEE.

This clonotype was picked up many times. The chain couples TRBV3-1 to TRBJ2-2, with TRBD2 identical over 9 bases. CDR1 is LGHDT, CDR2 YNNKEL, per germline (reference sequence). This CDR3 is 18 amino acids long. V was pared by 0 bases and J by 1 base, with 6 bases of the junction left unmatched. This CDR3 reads CASSQDKRLAVNTGELFF. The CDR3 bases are TGTGCCAGCAGCCAAGATAAGAGACTAGCGGTGAACACCGGGGAGCTGTTTTTT.

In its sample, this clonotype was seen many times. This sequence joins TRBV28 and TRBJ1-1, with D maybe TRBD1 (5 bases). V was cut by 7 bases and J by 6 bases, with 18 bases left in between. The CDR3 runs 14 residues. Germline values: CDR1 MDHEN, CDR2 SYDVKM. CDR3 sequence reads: CASIPPGGWSEAFF. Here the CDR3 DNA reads TGTGCCAGCATCCCCCCGGGGGGTTGGTCTGAAGCTTTCTTT.

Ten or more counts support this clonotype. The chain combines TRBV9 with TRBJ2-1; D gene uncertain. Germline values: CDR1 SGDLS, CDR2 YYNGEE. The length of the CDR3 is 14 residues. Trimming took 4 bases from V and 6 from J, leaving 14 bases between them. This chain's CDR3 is CASSPSTPPNEQFF. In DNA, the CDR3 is TGTGCCAGCAGCCCCTCCACTCCACCCAATGAGCAGTTCTTC.

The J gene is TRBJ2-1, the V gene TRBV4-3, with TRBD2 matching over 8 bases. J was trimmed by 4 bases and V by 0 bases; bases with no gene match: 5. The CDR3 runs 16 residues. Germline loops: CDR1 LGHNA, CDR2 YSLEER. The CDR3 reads CASSQDGRGGYNEQFF. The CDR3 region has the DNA TGCGCCAGCAGCCAAGACGGGAGGGGAGGGTACAATGAGCAGTTCTTC.